The 23 T cell receptor beta chains listed next were all sequenced from one sample in a study of neurological immune-mediated disorders. Each CDR3 protein is one row after TCRdb ran MiXCR on the 5' RACE reads. Of 80,000 to 95,000 distinct CDR3 sequences detected, under 4.5% appear once; the ten largest clones hold 2.5% to 3%. The sequenced sample was PBMCs. The receptors come from a woman aged 45-59 years with multiple sclerosis.

This clonotype was observed at least ten times. This sequence joins TRBV21-1 and TRBJ2-5; the table's D gene call, TRBD2, was not cross checked with the DNA. TRBV21-1 is termed a pseudogene. CDR3 size: 16 residues. CDR3 residues: CASSRPRNGYQETQYF. The CDR3 region has the DNA TGTGCCAGCAGCCGCCCTCGAAACGGGTACCAAGAGACCCAGTACTTC.

This clonotype has just a few counts. The V and J genes are TRBV6-1 and TRBJ1-5, with a weak D call TRBD1 (6 bases). In germline, CDR1 is MNHNS, CDR2 SASEGT. V was trimmed by 0 bases and J by 6 bases, leaving 15 bases between them. The CDR3 loop spans 16 amino acids. The CDR3 nucleotides read TGTGCCAGCAGTGAAGCCGGGGGGGGCTTACGTCAGCCCCAGCATTTT. It translates to CASSEAGGGLRQPQHF.

This clonotype was recorded at least ten times. The gene calls are TRBV7-2 and TRBJ2-7, with a weak D call TRBD1 (5 bases). Trimming shortened V by 5 bases and J by 4 bases, and 15 bases separated the two germline ends. The CDR3 runs to 14 residues. The germline V gene encodes CDR1 SGHTA and CDR2 FQGNSA. The CDR3 here is CASSPRPRDYEQYF. The CDR3 bases are TGTGCCAGCAGCCCCCGTCCCAGGGATTACGAGCAGTACTTC.

This clonotype was seen at least ten times. The chain combines TRBV12-3 or TRBV12-4 with TRBJ1-2; 7 nucleotides line up with TRBD1. V dropped 6 bases and J dropped 6; count of bases not matched to a gene: 7. The CDR3 is made up of 13 amino acids. The DNA of the CDR3 is TGTGCCAGCAGCACGAGAGACAGGGATGGCTACACCTTC. Protein sequence: CASSTRDRDGYTF.

This clonotype has at least ten counts. V usage is TRBV7-2 and J usage is TRBJ2-7; D unclear. Trimming shortened V by 6 bases and J by 7 bases, and 10 bases separated the two germline ends. CDR1 is SGHTA, CDR2 FQGNSA, per germline. The CDR3 extends over 11 amino acids. The CDR3, as DNA: TGTGCCAGCAGAGGAATACGGGAGCAGTACTTC. This sequence encodes CASRGIREQYF.

This clonotype was seen many times. The V and J genes are TRBV6-5 and TRBJ1-1; 7 positions agree with TRBD1. There are 13 residues in the CDR3. In germline, CDR1 is MNHEY, CDR2 SVGAGI. Trimming at V came to 6 bases and at J to 5 bases, leaving 6 bases not matched to a gene. CDR3 amino acids: CASSRQGRTEAFF. The DNA of the CDR3 is TGTGCCAGCAGCCGACAGGGTAGAACTGAAGCTTTCTTT.

In its sample, this clonotype was seen many times. The V call is TRBV7-2, the J call TRBJ2-5; 7 bases are a match to TRBD2. The germline CDR1 and CDR2 sequences are SGHTA and FQGNSA. CDR3 length equals 17 residues. The V and J ends lost 6 bases and 1 base, in that order; junction bases with no gene match: 14. As DNA, the CDR3 is TGTGCCAGCAGGCGAGGAGGGTACGGGGGGTCCCAAGAGACCCAGTACTTC. This translates into CASRRGGYGGSQETQYF.

There are many counts of this clonotype. V and J are TRBV20-1 and TRBJ2-2, with a possible D match to TRBD1 (6 bases). V lost 3 bases and J 4 bases, leaving 15 bases between the germline ends. Germline V gene data show CDR1 as DFQATT and CDR2 as SNEGSKA (reference sequence). The CDR3 consists of 15 residues. CDR3 protein: CSASPQGGSTGELFF. CDR3 nucleotides: TGCAGTGCTAGCCCTCAAGGGGGTAGCACCGGGGAGCTGTTTTTT.

This clonotype was seen a handful of times. The V gene is TRBV20-1, the J gene TRBJ1-2; 8 bases are shared with TRBD1. Germline V gives CDR1 DFQATT, CDR2 SNEGSKA (reference sequence). This CDR3 is built from 15 residues. J lost 5 bases, V lost 5 bases, and 13 bases had no gene match. CDR3: CSAYSSQGGYYGYTF. CDR3 nucleotide sequence: TGCAGTGCTTATTCTTCACAGGGGGGGTATTATGGCTACACCTTC.

At least ten counts were recorded for this clonotype. This chain uses TRBV29-1 with TRBJ2-1; TRBD1 matches 9 bases. Germline lookup yields CDR1 SQVTM and CDR2 ANQGSEA. V was clipped by 6 bases and J by 15 bases; unmatched bases: 9. The CDR3 length is 11 residues. The CDR3 is CSVDRGAFTFF. The CDR3 DNA follows: TGCAGCGTAGACAGGGGGGCGTTCACGTTCTTC.

This clonotype has a count of ten or more. This chain connects TRBV20-1 to TRBJ1-1, with D tentatively TRBD1 (5 bases). The CDR3 runs to 12 residues. The V end was cut by 5 bases, the J end by 4 bases, with 11 bases between. Germline V gene lookup returns CDR1 DFQATT and CDR2 SNEGSKA (reference sequence). CDR3 residues: CSAADGGTEAFF. The CDR3 bases are TGCAGTGCTGCTGACGGGGGCACTGAAGCTTTCTTT.

This clonotype has ten or more counts. The rearrangement links TRBV7-8 to TRBJ2-3; tentative D call: TRBD1 (5 bases). Germline CDR1 SGHVS, CDR2 FQNEAQ. The CDR3 spans 15 residues. V gave up 5 bases and J gave up 4 bases, with 16 bases separating them. The CDR3 DNA reads as TGTGCCAGCAGCCCTCGGAACAGGCCTGCAGATACGCAGTATTTT. This sequence encodes CASSPRNRPADTQYF.

This clonotype was seen many times. J is TRBJ2-3 and V is TRBV21-1; the D segment call TRBD2 is taken from the table without a DNA check. TRBV21-1 is a known pseudogene. The CDR3 sequence is 22 residues long. CDR3 protein: CASSIIPETSPDSLDGTDTQYF. CDR3 nucleotide sequence: TGTGCCAGCAGCATCATCCCCGAAACTTCTCCCGACAGTCTAGATGGCACAGATACGCAGTATTTT.

This clonotype has at least ten counts. V gene TRBV20-1 combines with J gene TRBJ2-5; D gene unclear. Germline CDR1 and CDR2: DFQATT and SNEGSKA (reference sequence). This CDR3 is built from 10 residues. The V end lost 2 bases, the J end lost 5 bases, and 3 bases lay between the germline ends. CDR3 DNA: TGCAGTGCTAGAAGTGAGACCCAGTACTTC. Translated, it gives CSARSETQYF.

This clonotype was counted ten times or more. The V call is TRBV12-3 or TRBV12-4, the J call TRBJ2-1, with TRBD2 as a possible D gene (6 bases). The CDR3 runs to 14 residues. The V end lost 1 base, the J end lost 6 bases, and 10 bases lay between the germline ends. CDR3 in amino acids: CASSLVVGGNEQFF. CDR3 sequence (DNA): TGTGCCAGCAGTTTAGTGGTGGGGGGCAATGAGCAGTTCTTC.

To note about this clonotype: A much more abundant neighbour one base away suggests this may be a read error. The rearrangement joins TRBV5-1 to TRBJ2-7; possibly TRBD2 for D (5 bases). The V gene lost 3 bases and the J gene lost 6 bases, with 16 bases spanning the gap. The CDR3 runs to 14 residues. CDR1 is SGHRS and CDR2 is YFSETQ in the germline V gene. The CDR3 reads CASSSGKFAGEQYF. The CDR3 bases are TGCGCCAGCAGCTCGGGAAAGTTTGCAGGCGAGCAGTACTTC.

This clonotype was detected many times. The CDR3 spells CASRLQSFYGYTF. In nucleotides, the CDR3 is TGTGCCAGCAGGCTTCAGTCGTTCTATGGCTACACCTTC. This chain connects TRBV6-2 or TRBV6-3 to TRBJ1-2; D unclear. Germline V lookup: CDR1 MNHEY, CDR2 SVGEGT. The CDR3 runs to 13 residues. The ends were cut back, 6 bases at V and 4 bases at J, with 12 bases in the middle.

This clonotype was seen ten or more times. This chain uses TRBV20-1 with TRBJ2-5, with D possibly matching TRBD1 (6 bases). The germline CDR1 and CDR2 sequences are DFQATT and SNEGSKA (reference sequence). V was trimmed by 6 bases and J by 5 bases, leaving 22 bases between them. CDR3 length equals 15 residues. The chain's CDR3 is CSAPRSAGVFETQYF. CDR3 DNA sequence: TGCAGTGCCCCACGGTCGGCAGGGGTATTCGAGACCCAGTACTTC.

This clonotype occurred many times. J is TRBJ1-5 and V is TRBV12-3 or TRBV12-4; D unclear. This CDR3 region has 13 residues. V was pared by 3 bases and J by 7 bases, with 10 bases between. CDR3 amino acids: CASSLLRFQPQHF. CDR3 nucleotide sequence: TGTGCCAGCAGTTTGTTGAGATTCCAGCCCCAGCATTTT.

This clonotype was observed at least ten times. The V call is TRBV27, the J call TRBJ2-7, with unresolved D. This CDR3 is 16 amino acids long. The germline gives CDR1 MNHEY, CDR2 SMNVEV (reference sequence). Trimming stripped 3 bases from V and 3 bases from J, with 18 bases between. CDR3 amino acids: CASSFGIGDLGYEQYF. CDR3 bases: TGTGCCAGCAGTTTTGGGATCGGAGACCTGGGCTACGAGCAGTACTTC.

This clonotype showed up many times. The chain recombines TRBV12-3 or TRBV12-4 with TRBJ2-6; D not resolved. Trimming removed 1 base from V and 0 bases from J, with 19 bases in between. The CDR3 is made up of 20 amino acids. The CDR3 sequence is CASSLDLRPFVPSGANVLTF. CDR3 DNA sequence: TGTGCCAGCAGTTTAGACCTCAGGCCGTTTGTACCCTCTGGGGCCAACGTCCTGACTTTC.

This clonotype has ten or more counts. The gene calls are TRBV12-3 or TRBV12-4 and TRBJ2-2; 10 bases are shared with TRBD2. This CDR3 region has 18 residues. The trim removed 6 bases at V and 5 bases at J, leaving 15 bases unmatched. The CDR3 is CASRFYVLAGARTGELFF. In DNA, the CDR3 is TGTGCCAGCAGGTTTTACGTCCTAGCGGGGGCCAGGACCGGGGAGCTGTTTTTT.

This clonotype was counted many times. The CDR3 region is CASSQAGGTSGDEQFF. CDR3 sequence (DNA): TGTGCCAGCAGCCAGGCGGGGGGGACTAGCGGCGATGAGCAGTTCTTC. This chain uses TRBV9 with TRBJ2-1; 11 bases fit TRBD2. Germline CDR1 is SGDLS and CDR2 is YYNGEE. The CDR3 has 16 amino acids. With 4 bases clipped from V and 8 bases from J, the junction kept 11 bases outside the gene matches.